These 16 T cell receptor beta chains originate from one sample sequenced in a study of T cells in Graves' hyperthyroidism and ophthalmopathy. Researchers amplified the TCR beta CDR3 regions from RNA transcripts. Initially, a first-round RT-PCR of the TCR CDR3 employed the HTBI primer set. MiXCR, applied by TCRdb to the multiplex PCR reads, yields one record per CDR3 protein. The data show 400,000 to 600,000 distinct CDR3 sequences, with 15% to 20% seen just once and less than 30% held by the top ten. Sequenced sample: blood. The receptors stem from a woman aged 30 to 39 with Graves' ophthalmopathy.

Only a few counts were recorded for this clonotype. The rearrangement joins TRBV24-1 to TRBJ1-4; no definite D call. V lost 0 bases and J 1 base, leaving 14 bases between the germline ends. This CDR3 comprises 18 residues. The germline gives CDR1 KGHDR, CDR2 SFDVKD. For the CDR3, the DNA is TGTGCCACCAGTGATTTGTTTGGCCTAATGCGAACTAATGAAAAACTGTTTTTT. Encoded protein: CATSDLFGLMRTNEKLFF.

At least ten counts were recorded for this clonotype. This chain connects TRBV11-2 to TRBJ1-3; the match to TRBD1 covers 7 bases. The germline CDR1 and CDR2 sequences are SGHAT and FQNNGV. This CDR3 is built from 16 residues. With V trimmed by 4 bases and J by 2 bases, 8 bases remained unmatched. This CDR3 is CASSSLHTGAGNTIYF. Written as DNA, the CDR3 is TGTGCCAGCAGCTCACTACACACAGGGGCTGGAAACACCATATATTTT.

Only a few counts were recorded for this clonotype. The chain recombines TRBV27 with TRBJ2-5, with 8 bases lining up with TRBD2. This CDR3 has 16 amino acids. J lost 2 bases, V lost 7 bases, and 12 bases had no gene match. Germline V gives CDR1 MNHEY, CDR2 SMNVEV (reference sequence). As DNA, the CDR3 is TGTGCCAGCACCCCACGGGCTAGCGGGCCTCAAGAGACCCAGTACTTC. Translating it yields CASTPRASGPQETQYF.

The rearrangement joins TRBV6-1 to TRBJ1-1; a weak D match, TRBD1 (6 bases). The CDR3 loop spans 13 amino acids. V was trimmed by 5 bases and J by 6 bases, leaving 13 bases between them. Germline V gene sequence: CDR1 MNHNS, CDR2 SASEGT. The DNA for the CDR3 is TGTGCCAGCAGTTCTACAGGGAGTCCTGAAGCTTTCTTT. Translation gives CASSSTGSPEAFF.

This clonotype was recorded only once. The rearrangement links TRBV14 to TRBJ2-3; D is unclear. The CDR3 loop spans 14 amino acids. Per germline, CDR1 SGHDN and CDR2 FVKESK. Trimming removed 5 bases from V and 3 bases from J, with 12 bases in between. CDR3 in amino acids: CASSSRPSTDTQYF. DNA for the CDR3: TGTGCCAGCAGCTCTCGACCAAGTACAGATACGCAGTATTTT.

A note on this clonotype: This may come from a read error, since a much larger clone is one base off. The rearrangement uses TRBV6-1 and TRBJ2-6, with D uncertain. The V and J ends lost 7 bases and 0 bases respectively, with 4 bases between them. The CDR3 runs to 13 residues. Germline V gene lookup returns CDR1 MNHNS and CDR2 SASEGT. The CDR3 reads CASMGSGANVLTF. In nucleotides, the CDR3 is TGTGCCAGCATGGGCTCTGGGGCCAACGTCCTGACTTTC.

This clonotype was found a few times. Possible read error: a much larger clone is one base away. The chain couples TRBV12-3 or TRBV12-4 to TRBJ2-3; 10 bases line up with TRBD2. This CDR3 has 17 residues. This chain's CDR3 is CAGSRGTSVRNTDTQYF. CDR3 coding DNA: TGTGCCGGCAGTCGAGGGACTAGCGTCCGAAACACAGATACGCAGTATTTT.

This clonotype was picked up many times. This rearrangement joins TRBV20-1 to TRBJ1-6; 8 bases are a match to TRBD1. V lost 7 bases, J lost 2 bases, and 10 bases stayed unmatched. The CDR3 runs to 16 residues. Germline CDR1 and CDR2: DFQATT and SNEGSKA (reference sequence). CDR3 amino acids: CSVSTLGQAYNSPLHF. CDR3 DNA sequence: TGCAGTGTTAGTACCCTGGGACAGGCCTATAATTCACCCCTCCACTTT.

This clonotype appeared a single time. CDR3 protein: CASSFTPGGDTEAFF. The CDR3 nucleotides are TGTGCCAGCAGCTTTACCCCCGGGGGGGACACTGAAGCTTTCTTT. The genes are TRBV7-9 and TRBJ1-1; a weak D match, TRBD1 (5 bases). The CDR3 runs 15 residues. Trimming stripped 3 bases from V and 3 bases from J, with 14 bases between. Germline-derived CDR1 and CDR2 are SEHNR and FQNEAQ (reference sequence).

This clonotype was recorded many times. This chain joins TRBV7-2 and TRBJ2-1; a weak D match, TRBD2 (6 bases). Germline V gene sequence: CDR1 SGHTA, CDR2 FQGNSA. Deletions cut 4 bases from V and 9 bases from J, with 13 bases between. This CDR3 has 13 amino acids. The CDR3: CASSSLGGGEQFF. Written as DNA, the CDR3 is TGTGCCAGCAGCTCCTTGGGGGGAGGTGAGCAGTTCTTC.

In its sample, this clonotype was seen many times. This chain uses TRBV4-2 with TRBJ2-7; TRBD2 matches at 7 bases. Per the germline V gene, CDR1 is LGHNA and CDR2 is YNFKEQ. V was pared by 0 bases and J by 2 bases, with 1 base of the junction left unmatched. The CDR3 length is 14 residues. The CDR3 DNA reads TGTGCCAGCAGCCAAGATCGGGGGGCCTACGAGCAGTACTTC. Protein: CASSQDRGAYEQYF.

Ten or more counts support this clonotype. The chain links TRBV5-4 to TRBJ2-7; TRBD2 matches 9 bases. Germline V gene sequence: CDR1 SGHNT, CDR2 YYREEE (reference sequence). CDR3 length: 15 amino acids. Germline trimming cut 0 bases from V and 7 bases from J; bases unmatched to any gene: 8. The CDR3 loop is CASSLGLAGTGEQYF. CDR3 coding DNA: TGTGCCAGCAGCTTGGGGCTAGCGGGAACTGGGGAGCAGTACTTC.

This clonotype was seen a handful of times. This chain uses TRBV7-3 with TRBJ2-1; TRBD2 aligns across 10 bases. V lost 1 base to trimming and J lost 10 bases; unmatched junction nucleotides: 10. The germline V gene has CDR1 SGHTA and CDR2 FQGTGA. This CDR3 is 16 amino acids long. The CDR3 DNA is TGTGCCAGCAGCTTAATGCCGGGACTAGCGTGGTCAGAGCAGTTCTTC. This sequence encodes CASSLMPGLAWSEQFF. The full variable domain, with the rest looked up from reference TRBV7-3 and TRBJ2-1, is GAGVSQTPSNKVTEKGKYVELRCDPISGHTALYWYRQSLGQGPEFLIYFQGTGAADDSGLPNDRFFAVRPEGSVSTLKIQRTERGDSAVYLCASSLMPGLAWSEQFFGPGTRLTVL.

Only a few counts were recorded for this clonotype. The V and J genes are TRBV7-2 and TRBJ2-1, with 8 bases aligning to TRBD2. The CDR3 has 14 amino acids. V lost 9 bases, J lost 4 bases, and 8 bases stayed unmatched. CDR1 and CDR2 from the germline V gene are SGHTA and FQGNSA. CDR3 in DNA: TGTGCCAGTTTTAGCGGGATCTTTTACAATGAGCAGTTCTTC. The encoded protein is CASFSGIFYNEQFF.

This clonotype showed up just a few times. V usage is TRBV9 and J usage is TRBJ1-2; no clear D gene. The CDR3 totals 13 residues. Germline-derived CDR1 and CDR2 are SGDLS and YYNGEE. V lost 0 bases and J lost 7, with 10 bases in between. CDR3 protein: CASSVEERAGYTF. In DNA, the CDR3 is TGTGCCAGCAGCGTAGAGGAGAGAGCTGGCTACACCTTC.

About this clonotype: It may be a read error: a sequence one base away is much more abundant. The V and J genes are TRBV2 and TRBJ2-7; 8 nucleotides agree with TRBD2. CDR3 length equals 15 residues. Looked up from germline, CDR1 is SNHLY and CDR2 is FYNNEI. CDR3: CASREGSGTNYEQYF. In nucleotides, the CDR3 is TGTGCCAGCAGGGAAGGTAGCGGGACTAACTACGAGCAGTACTTC.